This T cell receptor beta chain was sequenced in a study of regulatory T cells. Findings of the study overall: Hydrophobic residues at CDR3 positions 6 and 7 were enriched in conventional CD4+ T cells of CD3G-deficient patients. Patient repertoires had restricted TRB V-J pairs and skewed V and J usage, most in Tregs.

The CDR3 length is 14 residues. Losses at the gene ends were 5 bases for V and 1 base for J; bases not matched to a gene: 4. Germline loops: CDR1 MDHEN, CDR2 SYDVKM. Concerning this clone itself: Antigen specificity is unknown.

Amplification used 52 TRBV primers and 13 TRBJ primers. Profiling relied on immunoSEQ multiplex PCR, and the TCRdb table lists in-frame clones only, not all of them. The sample lists 20,000 to 25,000 clones, around nine tenths occurring once. A couple of CD3G-deficient patients had more severe autoimmunity; all had some. Sorting split CD4+ cells into CD25-high CD127-low Tregs and CD25-low CD127-high conventional T cells. Sequenced sample: conventional CD4+ T cells sorted from blood. The source of this sequence is a child between 10 and 17 years old with CD3G deficiency. The chain links TRBV28 to TRBJ1-1, with 7 bases lining up with TRBD1. The CDR3 sequence is CASSPYRGNTEAFF. The CDR3 nucleotides read TGTGCCAGCAGTCCATACAGGGGGAACACTGAAGCTTTCTTT.